This T cell receptor (beta chain) originates from a study of blood T cell repertoires in COVID-19. In germline, CDR1 is MNHEY, CDR2 SVGAGI. The CDR3 has 15 amino acids. The germline V and J ends were trimmed by 6 bases and 0 bases, with 11 bases remaining between them. In the original workflow: Estimates of nucleated cell counts were drawn from the amplification of reference gene primers. Some clones are missing from TCRdb's copy, which holds only in-frame ones; the method was immunoSEQ multiplex PCR. That table gives V, J and clone size, and the DNA gave D and trimming. This sample has about 98,000 clones; 82% occur once, and the top ten carry around 19%.

Sequenced input: peripheral blood. The rearrangement links TRBV6-5 to TRBJ1-4; a weak D match, TRBD1 (6 bases). This sequence originates from a man older than 75 with acute or convalescent COVID-19. CDR3 region: CASSVRTATNEKLFF. CDR3 DNA: TGTGCCAGCAGCGTCAGGACAGCAACTAATGAAAAACTGTTTTTT.